The sequence of this TCR beta chain was determined in a study of shared clonotypes between healthy human individuals. Across the study: Per donor, three plates held CD4 naive cells, three held CD4 memory, two held CD8 naive and one held CD8 memory.

Points from the study as a whole: Estimated richness was generally greater in naive than memory subsets.

About this clone: Its antigen remains unknown.

This CDR3 is 16 amino acids long. The germline CDR1 and CDR2 sequences are SNHLY and FYNNEI. Deletions cut 5 bases from V and 0 bases from J, with 16 bases between. TCRdb keeps only in-frame clones here, not all; method: immunoSEQ multiplex PCR. The sample shows roughly 1,000,000 clones, around 78% of them seen only once. The chain is built from TRBV2 and TRBJ1-1; D is ambiguous. This TCR came from a man younger than 35 in good health. Some clones in this sample may be carry-over from other donors' samples. Sequencing was performed on memory CD4+ T cells from PBMCs. Subset meaning: CD45RA-negative fraction. In nucleotides, the CDR3 is TGTGCCAGCAGTTATCTCCGACACTTAATGAACACTGAAGCTTTCTTT. This sequence encodes CASSYLRHLMNTEAFF.